Following are 8 T cell receptor beta chains from one sample sequenced in a study of a mutant IDH1 vaccine in newly diagnosed glioma. The repertoire was sequenced with immunoSEQ multiplex PCR; TCRdb's copy has only in-frame clones and lacks some. This sample carries some 68,000 clones, 70% to 80% of them seen once, and the ten largest clones take approximately 8.2%. Sample time point: baseline, week 1 (first vaccination visit). The treatment: pre-vaccination baseline after standard-of-care therapy. Sequencing used PBMCs, obtained from a glioma patient treated with radiotherapy, temozolomide or both. The receptor source for this set is a man over 45 with glioma.

This sequence joins TRBV5-1 and TRBJ2-5; the match to TRBD1 covers 9 bases. The CDR3 totals 19 residues. V lost 4 bases to trimming and J lost 5 bases; unmatched junction nucleotides: 21. Germline lookup yields CDR1 SGHRS and CDR2 YFSETQ. The CDR3 sequence: CASSPLWGQGDEVEETQYF. The CDR3 coding sequence is TGCGCCAGCAGCCCTCTTTGGGGACAGGGAGATGAGGTGGAGGAGACCCAGTACTTC.

The chain carries TRBV18 and TRBJ2-1; tentatively, D is TRBD1 (6 bases). Looked up from germline, CDR1 is KGHSH and CDR2 is LQKENI. Trimming removed 1 base at V and 0 bases at J, with 7 bases between. The CDR3 is 15 residues long. The CDR3 loop reads CASSPRQDSYNEQFF. For the CDR3, the DNA is TGTGCCAGCTCACCACGACAGGACTCCTACAATGAGCAGTTCTTC.

This chain links TRBV6-5 with TRBJ1-5, with D tentatively TRBD1 (6 bases). Germline-derived CDR1 and CDR2 are MNHEY and SVGAGI. The CDR3 loop spans 13 amino acids. The V end lost 6 bases, the J end lost 8 bases, and 14 bases lay between the germline ends. The CDR3 sequence: CASRGARREPQHF. CDR3 nucleotides: TGTGCCAGCAGGGGGGCGCGTCGAGAGCCCCAGCATTTT.

This clone has more than one count but fewer than ten. The chain uses TRBV19 and TRBJ1-1; D gene ambiguous. V gave up 7 bases and J gave up 5 bases, with 14 bases separating them. Germline V gene data show CDR1 as LNHDA and CDR2 as SQIVND (reference sequence). This CDR3 spans 13 amino acids. CDR3 DNA sequence: TGTGCCAGTAAAACCCCAGACCTTACTGAAGCTTTCTTT. Protein sequence: CASKTPDLTEAFF.

The chain employs TRBV9 and TRBJ2-2, with 8 bases fitting TRBD1. V lost 4 bases to trimming and J lost 5 bases; unmatched junction nucleotides: 13. The length of the CDR3 is 17 residues. From germline, CDR1 is SGDLS and CDR2 YYNGEE. The CDR3 DNA sequence: TGTGCCAGCAGCCCGAGCAGTCGGGACAGGATAACCGGGGAGCTGTTTTTT. Translated: CASSPSSRDRITGELFF.

J is TRBJ1-1 and V is TRBV4-3; D gene unclear. The V gene's germline CDR1 is LGHNA and CDR2 YSLEER. Trimming pared 4 bases from V and 3 bases from J, leaving 15 bases between. This CDR3 is 15 amino acids long. DNA for the CDR3: TGCGCCAGCAGCCGAGCGATTGACGGGTACACTGAAGCTTTCTTT. Protein product: CASSRAIDGYTEAFF.

The chain recombines TRBV29-1 with TRBJ2-1, with 8 bases lining up with TRBD1. CDR1 SQVTM and CDR2 ANQGSEA come from the germline V gene. V was clipped by 7 bases and J by 3 bases; unmatched bases: 8. This CDR3 comprises 14 residues. In DNA form, the CDR3 reads TGCAGCGCCTTGACAGGGGTAGACTACAATGAGCAGTTCTTC. Translating gives CSALTGVDYNEQFF.

V is TRBV27 and J is TRBJ1-2; 8 nucleotides match TRBD1. The CDR3 spans 14 residues. V gave up 6 bases and J gave up 8 bases; unmatched junction bases: 11. Germline CDR1 reads MNHEY; CDR2 reads SMNVEV (reference sequence). CDR3 sequence reads: CASSPGQGLLGYTF. Written as DNA, the CDR3 is TGTGCCAGCAGCCCCGGACAGGGCCTTTTAGGCTACACCTTC.